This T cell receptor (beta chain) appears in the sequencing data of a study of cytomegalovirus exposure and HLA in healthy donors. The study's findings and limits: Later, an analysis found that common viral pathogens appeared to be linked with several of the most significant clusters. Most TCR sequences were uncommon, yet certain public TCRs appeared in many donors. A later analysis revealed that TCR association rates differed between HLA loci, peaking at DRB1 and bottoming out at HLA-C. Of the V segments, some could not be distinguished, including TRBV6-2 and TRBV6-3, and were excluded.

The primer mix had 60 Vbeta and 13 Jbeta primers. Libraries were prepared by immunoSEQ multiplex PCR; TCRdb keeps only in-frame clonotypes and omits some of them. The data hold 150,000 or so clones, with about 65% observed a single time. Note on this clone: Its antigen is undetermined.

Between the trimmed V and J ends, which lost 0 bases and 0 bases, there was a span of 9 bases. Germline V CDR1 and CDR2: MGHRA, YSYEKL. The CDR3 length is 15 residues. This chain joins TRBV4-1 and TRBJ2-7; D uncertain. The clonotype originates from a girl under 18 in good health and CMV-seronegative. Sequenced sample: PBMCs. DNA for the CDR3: TGCGCCAGCAGCCAAGAACAGAACCCCTCCTACGAGCAGTACTTC. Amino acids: CASSQEQNPSYEQYF.